This T cell receptor beta chain was recovered during a study of lymphopenia after photon versus proton radiotherapy. This clone has a single count. The antigen remains unidentified. General study findings and limits: Survival link was tested only in deceased patients; proton benefit remains a possibility. Oligoclonal CD8+ Temra expansion after nadir drove photon patients' diversity drop. Post-nadir TCR diversity decline inversely tracked overall survival among those who died. Under photons, naive T cells and diversity fell while effector/memory populations rose.

The ends were cut back, 0 bases at V and 7 bases at J, with 11 bases in the middle. The V gene's germline CDR1 is SGDLS and CDR2 YYNGEE. This CDR3 has 15 residues. Clones were read by immunoSEQ multiplex PCR, and TCRdb kept only the in-frame ones, dropping some. Of 35,000 to 40,000 clones listed, about 83% are singletons. The receptor's source is a man aged 45-65 years with gastric cancer. The sample here was peripheral blood, taken from a patient treated with photon-based radiotherapy. The chain is built from TRBV9 and TRBJ1-6; D call uncertain. For the CDR3, the DNA is TGTGCCAGCAGCGTAGGGTCTTCGGCGAATTCACCCCTCCACTTT. Its translation: CASSVGSSANSPLHF.